This TCR beta chain emerged from a study of cytomegalovirus exposure and HLA in healthy donors (dated by TCRdb to about 2017). Regarding the complete study: An earlier analysis of some 620 of the donors reported about 300 Gb of sequence data and some 110 million unique TCR beta sequences obtained from about 180 million T cells. About 310 gigabases of sequencing data and approximately 84 million unique TCR sequences were included in an early release covering several hundred HLA-typed donors. Of the roughly 410 genotyped donors, over 80% were placed in the genetic ancestry cluster associated with self-reported Caucasian donors. The aim of the study was to test whether cataloging public T cell receptors could identify signatures of past pathogen exposure. The study used immunosequencing to profile the T cell repertoires of approximately 630 subjects and linked those repertoires to cytomegalovirus serostatus. A separate validation cohort of more than 100 different subjects was used in addition to the approximately 700-subject first cohort. High-throughput TCR immunosequencing, statistical association of individual TCRs with disease status, and machine learning were combined to predict cytomegalovirus infection status. A later analysis re-analyzed previously published TCR beta repertoires from 550 to 700 donors and added high-resolution HLA genotyping to study TCR occurrence patterns. Rather than drawing on any new phenotypic data, the later analysis identified candidate immune exposures from TCR beta sequences and the way those sequences occurred across donors. In an earlier analysis of 550 to 700 of the donors, high-throughput TCR beta sequencing was used to judge whether each TCR beta V gene segment behaved as functional or pseudogenic. Alongside the repertoire data, information on donor age, sex, ethnicity and CMV serostatus was compiled. A later genetic analysis took genome-wide SNP genotypes for about 60% of the roughly 670 donors and used that subset as a discovery cohort. All discovery cohort repertoires had been generated using a single sequencing platform. HLA typing included class I and class II loci at four-digit resolution. Typing coverage differed by locus: A, B, C, DRB1 and DQB1 were typed in roughly 620-630 donors, DQA1 in around 500, DPA1 in some 600, and DPB1 in just under 490. Four or five DR-DQ haplotypes were treated as single units for association and clustering because of strong linkage in the cohort. Among about 400 genotyped donors of the cohort, an average of about 220,000 unique TCR beta nucleotide sequences was sequenced per donor, of which about 18% were non-productive. The research as a whole found: For the cohort, immune exposure information was limited to CMV serostatus. It was suggested by the authors that the approach could potentially be generalized to other disease states and immunological phenotypes. In a later analysis, HLA-associated TCR beta chains were found to be more clonally expanded and to have lower generation probabilities than equally common non-associated chains. According to a later analysis, most CMV-associated TCR beta chains appeared to be HLA-restricted, and the HLA associations seemed to be driven largely by CMV exposure. The 87-base-pair reads could not distinguish some IMGT-functional V segments, including TRBV6-2 and TRBV6-3, so those segments were excluded. An association between a missense DCLRE1C variant and V-gene and J-gene trimming of TCR beta chains was found in a later genetic analysis and replicated in an independent cohort. In a later analysis, several top co-occurrence clusters were reported to appear linked to parvovirus B19, influenza, CMV and Epstein-Barr virus. In the study, 150 to 200 TCR beta chains were listed as associated with cytomegalovirus. Roughly uniform sequencing depth across donors was assumed in presence/absence analyses, although this assumption may not hold. Because HLA typing was unavailable for some donors at each locus, only the typed subset was used in association tests. An earlier analysis of around 540 of the donors showed that most TCR beta V segments appeared in productive rearrangements either about 90% or about 30% of the time, which broadly matched IMGT annotations. A later analysis found that TCR association rates varied across HLA loci, with DRB1 alleles showing the most associated TCRs and HLA-C alleles the fewest. In both the original and validation cohorts, the classifier was reported to diagnose cytomegalovirus status with high specificity and sensitivity. When HLA alleles, especially DR and DQ, strongly co-occurred, attributing TCR associations to individual alleles was difficult. A cluster of highly shared sequence variants was judged likely to represent a technical artifact of the sequencing pipeline. Across donors, most TCR sequences were observed very rarely, whereas some public TCRs were present in many individuals. A later genetic analysis reported fewer N-insertions in productive TCRs among donors in an Asian-associated ancestry cluster than the roughly 650-donor mean. Only TCR beta chains were sequenced in this cohort, and the absence of alpha or paired-chain data limited detectable features. A few of the identified cytomegalovirus-associated TCR beta chains were confirmed in vitro to be specific for cytomegalovirus antigens. Because counts were too low, some 16 rarely observed V segments, including chromosome 9 orphons, were excluded from the earlier analysis of 500 to 700 of the donors. In a later analysis, 16,951 TCR beta sequences were associated with specific HLA alleles at a false discovery rate of 0.05. A further reported finding was that TCR beta sequences accurately predicted the HLA-A and HLA-B alleles for most subjects in the first cohort. Correlated functional status among segregating V segments might be attributable to linkage disequilibrium, but an unknown experimental factor could not be ruled out.

Per the germline V gene (reference sequence), SEHNR is the CDR1 and FQNEAQ is the CDR2. Measured from the cysteine to the phenylalanine, the CDR3 is 13 residues long. Only the CDR3 part of the read is kept: 39 bases, read in frame from the first base. Libraries were constructed by the immunoSEQ multiplex PCR assay. A mixture of 60 forward primers for TCR Vbeta segments and 13 reverse primers for TCR Jbeta segments was used in the multiplex PCR. The CDR3 region of rearranged TCR beta genes was amplified from genomic DNA with a multiplex PCR assay. The Illumina HiSeq System was used to sequence the amplified TCR beta libraries as 87-base-pair reads. Per the authors' processing: In a later analysis, tens of millions of unique TCR beta chains were counted across the approximately 640 repertoires, and roughly 11 million of these chains were shared by at least two donors. Raw reads were error-corrected and collapsed into unique sequences with a nearest-neighbor algorithm that merged closely related sequences to remove PCR and sequencing errors. CDR3 sequences were aligned to IMGT reference sequences to assign V, D and J gene segments. Each retained sequence needed at least a six-nucleotide match to both a V gene segment and a J gene segment. A rearrangement counted as productive if the CDR3 had no stop codons and remained in frame with V and J, and every other rearrangement counted as non-productive. CDR3 was defined according to IMGT convention as the region running from the second conserved V-encoded cysteine to the conserved J-encoded phenylalanine. Sequences without an unambiguous match to a single V gene segment were excluded from the earlier analysis of a few hundred of the donors. An earlier analysis of several hundred of the donors classified V segments as functional when productive rearrangements were above 56.7% and as segregating when the standard deviation between donors was above 5%. A statistical classification framework was developed to diagnose cytomegalovirus status using the catalog of TCR beta chain sequences. V and J gene assignment, in a later analysis, came from comparing TCR nucleotide sequences with IMGT/GENE-DB human TR gene sequences. In a later analysis, CDR3 sequences and most-parsimonious VDJ recombination scenarios were assigned using the TCRdist pipeline. In a later analysis, each TCR beta chain was defined by its CDR3 amino acid sequence together with its V-gene family, and reads lacking a unique V-gene family were excluded. As a way to deal with suspected cross-contamination and a sequencing artifact, a later analysis dropped 592 nucleotide sequences that were highly shared and had low generation probability. A later analysis calculated a clonal expansion index for each public chain from normalized within-repertoire ranks of inferred template counts. In a later analysis, generation probabilities were computed using a VDJ recombination model fitted to out-of-frame rearrangements, and the results were checked against IGoR. A later analysis scored TCR-TCR, TCR-HLA and TCR-CMV co-occurrence with hypergeometric tests, applying a repertoire-size bias correction to TCR pairs. In a later analysis, false discovery rates were estimated by permuting HLA or CMV assignments 20 times. A later analysis grouped co-occurring TCRs with DBSCAN, adding TCRdist sequence similarity when clustering within HLA-allele-positive subsets. Co-occurrence clustering excluded repertoires with fewer than 30,000 or more than 120,000 public chains, plus five with anomalous nucleotide sharing. Sourced from immuneACCESS, this table was stored by TCRdb with only in-frame sequences that have V and J called. A share of the clones is absent; for the studies checked, an unresolved V gene accounts for under half, and the remainder has no known explanation. V, J and clone size are those of that table, while D and trimming were read from the DNA. The sample table records almost 85,000 clones; roughly 78% of these occur just once. Of the sample, about 2.7% is held by the ten largest clones.

In total, 630 or so healthy bone marrow donors made up the cohort. At the time of sampling, all cohort members were nominally healthy, though unrecorded immune exposures were likely present. The donor was CMV seropositive and was included in the group of some 290 seropositive cohort members. Every donor gave a peripheral blood sample, and the peripheral blood mononuclear cells from that sample were used for TCR beta sequencing. Genomic DNA extraction from the blood cell samples was performed with the Qiagen DNeasy Blood Extraction Kit. Comments on this clone: It lacks a known antigen. One junction end disagrees with the germline gene, perhaps due to a read error.

This TCR derives from a male donor in good health and CMV-seropositive. The sequence joins TRBV7-9 to TRBJ2-7; 6 matching bases give a weak D call of TRBD1. Material: PBMCs. CDR3 sequence: CASTLQGGYEQYF. The DNA sequence is TGTGCCAGCACCTTACAGGGCGGCTACGAGCAGTACTTC. Where the CDR3 stops, the reference TRBV7-9 and TRBJ2-7 genes take over; the full variable domain is DTGVSQNPRHKITKRGQNVTFRCDPISEHNRLYWYRQTLGQGPEFLTYFQNEAQLEKSRLLSDRFSAERPKGSFSTLEIQRTEQGDSAMYLCASTLQGGYEQYFGPGTRLTVT.